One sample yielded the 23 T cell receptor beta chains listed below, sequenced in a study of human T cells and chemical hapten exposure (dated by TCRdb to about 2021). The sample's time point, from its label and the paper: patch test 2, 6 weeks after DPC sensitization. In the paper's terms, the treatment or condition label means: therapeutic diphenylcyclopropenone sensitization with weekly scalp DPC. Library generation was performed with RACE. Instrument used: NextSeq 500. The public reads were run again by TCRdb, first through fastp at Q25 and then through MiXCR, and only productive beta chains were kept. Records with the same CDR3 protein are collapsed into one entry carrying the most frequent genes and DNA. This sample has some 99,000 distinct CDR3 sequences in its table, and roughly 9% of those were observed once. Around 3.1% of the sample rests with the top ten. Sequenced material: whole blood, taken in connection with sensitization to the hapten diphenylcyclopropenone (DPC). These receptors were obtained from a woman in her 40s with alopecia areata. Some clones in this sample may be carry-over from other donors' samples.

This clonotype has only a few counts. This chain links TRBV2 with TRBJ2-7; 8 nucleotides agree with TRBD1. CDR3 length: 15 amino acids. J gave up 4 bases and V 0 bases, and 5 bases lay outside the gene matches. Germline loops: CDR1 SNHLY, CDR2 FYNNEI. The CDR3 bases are TGTGCCAGCAGTGAAGCGACAGGGGCGAATTACGAGCAGTACTTC. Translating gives CASSEATGANYEQYF.

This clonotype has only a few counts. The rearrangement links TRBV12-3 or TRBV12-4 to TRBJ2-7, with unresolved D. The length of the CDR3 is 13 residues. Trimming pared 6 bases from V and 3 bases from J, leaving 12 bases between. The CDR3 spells CASRSGSNYEQYF. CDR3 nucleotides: TGTGCCAGCAGATCAGGAAGCAACTACGAGCAGTACTTC.

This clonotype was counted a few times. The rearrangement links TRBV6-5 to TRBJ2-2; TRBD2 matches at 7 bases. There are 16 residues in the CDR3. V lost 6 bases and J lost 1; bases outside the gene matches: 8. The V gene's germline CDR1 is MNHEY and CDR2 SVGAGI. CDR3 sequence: CASSILTSLNTGELFF. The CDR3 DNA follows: TGTGCCAGCAGCATTTTGACTAGCTTGAACACCGGGGAGCTGTTTTTT.

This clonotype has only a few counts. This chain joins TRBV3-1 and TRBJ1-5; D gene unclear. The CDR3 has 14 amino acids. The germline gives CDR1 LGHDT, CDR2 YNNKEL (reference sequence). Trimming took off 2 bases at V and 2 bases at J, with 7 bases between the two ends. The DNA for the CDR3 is TGTGCCAGCAGCCAATTTGCGGGCAATCAGCCCCAGCATTTT. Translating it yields CASSQFAGNQPQHF.

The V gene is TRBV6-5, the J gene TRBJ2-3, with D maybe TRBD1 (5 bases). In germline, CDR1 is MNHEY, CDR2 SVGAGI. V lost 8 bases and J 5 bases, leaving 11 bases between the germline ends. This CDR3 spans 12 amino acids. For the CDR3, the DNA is TGTGCCAGCGGGGCTCGGAGAGATACGCAGTATTTT. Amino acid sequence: CASGARRDTQYF.

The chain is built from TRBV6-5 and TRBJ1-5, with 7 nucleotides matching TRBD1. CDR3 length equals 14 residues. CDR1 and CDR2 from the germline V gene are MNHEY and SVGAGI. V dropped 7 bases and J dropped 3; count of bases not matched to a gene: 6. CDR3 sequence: CASKRTGLNQPQHF. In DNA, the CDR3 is TGTGCCAGCAAACGGACAGGTCTCAATCAGCCCCAGCATTTT.

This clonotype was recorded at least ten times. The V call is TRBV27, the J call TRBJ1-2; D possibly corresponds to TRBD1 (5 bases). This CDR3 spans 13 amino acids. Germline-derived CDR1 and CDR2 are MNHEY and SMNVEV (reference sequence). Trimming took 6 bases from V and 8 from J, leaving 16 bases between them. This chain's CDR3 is CASSPTELSGYTF. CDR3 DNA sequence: TGTGCCAGCAGCCCGACAGAACTGAGCGGCTACACCTTC.

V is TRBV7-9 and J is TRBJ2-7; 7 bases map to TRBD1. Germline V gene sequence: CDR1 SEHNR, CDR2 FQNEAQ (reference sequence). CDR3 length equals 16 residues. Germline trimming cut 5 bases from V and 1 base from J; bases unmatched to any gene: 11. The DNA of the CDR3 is TGTGCCAGCAGCCCGCTGCTCCCGGGACAGTCCTACGAGCAGTACTTC. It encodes CASSPLLPGQSYEQYF.

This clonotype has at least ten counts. In DNA, the CDR3 is TGCGCCAGCAGCCCCGCGGACGGGGGCACAGATACGCAGTATTTT. This encodes CASSPADGGTDTQYF. The chain links TRBV5-1 to TRBJ2-3; weak D call: TRBD2 (5 bases). The germline V and J ends were trimmed by 4 bases and 1 base, with 13 bases remaining between them. This CDR3 contains 15 residues. Germline V lookup: CDR1 SGHRS, CDR2 YFSETQ.

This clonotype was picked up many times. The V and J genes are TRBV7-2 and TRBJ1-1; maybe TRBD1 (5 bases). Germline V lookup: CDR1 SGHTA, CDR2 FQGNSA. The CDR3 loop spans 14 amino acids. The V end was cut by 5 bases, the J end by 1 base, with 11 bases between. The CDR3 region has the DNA TGTGCCAGCAGCCAAAGGGACCGGAACACTGAAGCTTTCTTT. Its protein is CASSQRDRNTEAFF. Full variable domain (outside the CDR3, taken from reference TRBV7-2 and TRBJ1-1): GAGVSQSPSNKVTEKGKDVELRCDPISGHTALYWYRQSLGQGLEFLIYFQGNSAPDKSGLPSDRFSAERTGGSVSTLTIQRTQQEDSAVYLCASSQRDRNTEAFFGQGTRLTVV.

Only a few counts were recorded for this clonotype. The CDR3 reads CASSFTPEDKVLWGHQPQHF. The CDR3 nucleotides are TGTGCCAGCAGCTTCACTCCTGAGGACAAGGTTCTCTGGGGCCATCAGCCCCAGCATTTT. This chain links TRBV7-6 with TRBJ1-5; a possible D gene is TRBD1 (5 bases). This CDR3 region has 20 residues. V gave up 3 bases and J gave up 5 bases, with 29 bases separating them. Germline V gene data show CDR1 as SGHVS and CDR2 as FNYEAQ.

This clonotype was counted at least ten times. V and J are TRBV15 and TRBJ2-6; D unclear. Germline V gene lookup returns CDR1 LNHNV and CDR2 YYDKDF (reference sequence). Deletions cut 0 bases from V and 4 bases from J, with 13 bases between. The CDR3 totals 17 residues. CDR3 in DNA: TGTGCCACCAGCAGAGATTTGCGTCAGTCCGGGGCCAACGTCCTGACTTTC. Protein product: CATSRDLRQSGANVLTF.

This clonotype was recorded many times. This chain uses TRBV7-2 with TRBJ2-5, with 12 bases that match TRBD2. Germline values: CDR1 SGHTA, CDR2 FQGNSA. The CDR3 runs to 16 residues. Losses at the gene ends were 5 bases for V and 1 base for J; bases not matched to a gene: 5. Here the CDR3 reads CASSLTSGGTQETQYF. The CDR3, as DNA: TGTGCCAGCAGCCTAACTAGCGGGGGGACCCAAGAGACCCAGTACTTC. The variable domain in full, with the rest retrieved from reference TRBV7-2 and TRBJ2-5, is GAGVSQSPSNKVTEKGKDVELRCDPISGHTALYWYRQSLGQGLEFLIYFQGNSAPDKSGLPSDRFSAERTGGSVSTLTIQRTQQEDSAVYLCASSLTSGGTQETQYFGPGTRLLVL.

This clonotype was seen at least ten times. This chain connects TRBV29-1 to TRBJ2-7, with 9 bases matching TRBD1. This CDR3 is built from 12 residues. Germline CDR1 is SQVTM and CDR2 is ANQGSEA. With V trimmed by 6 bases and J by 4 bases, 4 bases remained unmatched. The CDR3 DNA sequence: TGCAGCGTCCGGGGACAGGGTTACGAGCAGTACTTC. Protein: CSVRGQGYEQYF.

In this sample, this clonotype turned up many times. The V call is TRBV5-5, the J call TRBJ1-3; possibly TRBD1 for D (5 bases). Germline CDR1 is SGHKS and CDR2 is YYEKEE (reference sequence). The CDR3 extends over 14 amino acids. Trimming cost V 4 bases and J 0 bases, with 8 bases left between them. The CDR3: CASSRDVSGNTIYF. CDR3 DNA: TGTGCCAGCAGCCGGGACGTCTCTGGAAACACCATATATTTT.

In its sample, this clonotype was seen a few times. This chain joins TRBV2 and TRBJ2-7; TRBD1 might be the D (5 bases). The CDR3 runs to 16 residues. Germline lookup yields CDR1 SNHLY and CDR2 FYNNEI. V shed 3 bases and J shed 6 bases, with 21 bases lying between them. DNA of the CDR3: TGTGCCAGCAGTGACAGAAGATCCTTGGCAGGGCGCGAGCAGTACTTC. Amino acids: CASSDRRSLAGREQYF.

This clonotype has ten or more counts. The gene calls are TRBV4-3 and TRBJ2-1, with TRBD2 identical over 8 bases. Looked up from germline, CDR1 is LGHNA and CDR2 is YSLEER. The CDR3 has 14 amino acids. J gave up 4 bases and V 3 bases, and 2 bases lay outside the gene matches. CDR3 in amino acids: CASSQGGGYNEQFF. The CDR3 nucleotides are TGCGCCAGCAGCCAGGGCGGGGGGTACAATGAGCAGTTCTTC.

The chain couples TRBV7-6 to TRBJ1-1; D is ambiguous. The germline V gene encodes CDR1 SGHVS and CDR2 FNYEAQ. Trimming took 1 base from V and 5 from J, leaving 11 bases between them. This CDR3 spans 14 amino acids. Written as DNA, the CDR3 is TGTGCCAGCAGCTTAGAGCAATGGGGAACTGAAGCTTTCTTT. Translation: CASSLEQWGTEAFF.

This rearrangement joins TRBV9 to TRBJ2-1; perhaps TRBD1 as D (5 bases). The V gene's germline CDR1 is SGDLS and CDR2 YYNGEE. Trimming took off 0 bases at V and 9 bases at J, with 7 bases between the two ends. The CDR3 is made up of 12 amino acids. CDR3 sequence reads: CASSVARGEQFF. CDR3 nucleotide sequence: TGTGCCAGCAGCGTAGCTAGGGGTGAGCAGTTCTTC.

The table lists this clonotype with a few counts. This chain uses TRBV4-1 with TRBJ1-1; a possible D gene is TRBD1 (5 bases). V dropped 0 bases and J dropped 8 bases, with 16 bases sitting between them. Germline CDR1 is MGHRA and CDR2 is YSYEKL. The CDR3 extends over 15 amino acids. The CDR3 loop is CASSQDQRQRSEAFF. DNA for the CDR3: TGCGCCAGCAGCCAAGATCAGCGACAGAGGTCAGAAGCTTTCTTT.

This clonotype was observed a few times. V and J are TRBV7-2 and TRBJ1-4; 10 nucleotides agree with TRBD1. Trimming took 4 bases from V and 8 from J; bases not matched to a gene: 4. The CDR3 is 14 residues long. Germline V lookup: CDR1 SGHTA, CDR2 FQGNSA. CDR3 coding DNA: TGTGCCAGCAGCTCGACAGGGGGCAACGAAAAACTGTTTTTT. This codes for CASSSTGGNEKLFF.

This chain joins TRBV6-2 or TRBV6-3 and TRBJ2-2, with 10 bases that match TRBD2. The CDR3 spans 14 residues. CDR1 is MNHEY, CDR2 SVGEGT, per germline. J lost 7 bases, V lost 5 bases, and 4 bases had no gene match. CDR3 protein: CASSTSGAVGELFF. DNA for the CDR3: TGTGCCAGCAGTACTAGCGGGGCTGTCGGGGAGCTGTTTTTT.

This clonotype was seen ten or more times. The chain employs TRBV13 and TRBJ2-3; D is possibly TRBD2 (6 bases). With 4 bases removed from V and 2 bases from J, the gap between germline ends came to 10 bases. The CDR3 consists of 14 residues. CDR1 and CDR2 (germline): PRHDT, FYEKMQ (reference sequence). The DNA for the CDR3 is TGTGCCAGCAGCTGGGGACTCGACACAGATACGCAGTATTTT. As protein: CASSWGLDTDTQYF.